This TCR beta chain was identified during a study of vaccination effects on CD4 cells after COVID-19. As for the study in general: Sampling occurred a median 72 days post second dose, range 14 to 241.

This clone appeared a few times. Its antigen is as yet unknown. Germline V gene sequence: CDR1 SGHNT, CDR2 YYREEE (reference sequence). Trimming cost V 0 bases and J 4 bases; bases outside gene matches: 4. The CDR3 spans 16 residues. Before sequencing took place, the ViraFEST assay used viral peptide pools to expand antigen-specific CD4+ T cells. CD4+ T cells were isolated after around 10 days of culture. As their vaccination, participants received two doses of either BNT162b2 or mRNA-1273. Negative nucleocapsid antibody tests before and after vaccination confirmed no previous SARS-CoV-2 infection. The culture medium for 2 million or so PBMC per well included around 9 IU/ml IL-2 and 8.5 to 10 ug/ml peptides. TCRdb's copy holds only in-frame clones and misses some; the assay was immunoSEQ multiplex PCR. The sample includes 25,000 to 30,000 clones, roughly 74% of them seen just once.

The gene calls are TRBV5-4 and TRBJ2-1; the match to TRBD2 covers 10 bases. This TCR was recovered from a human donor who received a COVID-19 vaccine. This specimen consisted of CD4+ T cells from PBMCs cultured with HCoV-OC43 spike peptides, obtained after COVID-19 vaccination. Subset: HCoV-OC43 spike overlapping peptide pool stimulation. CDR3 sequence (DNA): TGTGCCAGCAGCTTGGGTCTAGCGGGGGAGTACAATGAGCAGTTCTTC. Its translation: CASSLGLAGEYNEQFF.